There are many counts of the clone carrying this T cell receptor beta chain. This sample was included in a study of response to subunit inactivated influenza vaccine. Each CDR3 protein gets one entry after TCRdb re-called the RT-PCR reads with MiXCR. The sample yields some 600,000 distinct CDR3 sequences, roughly 15% seen once. The sequence came from a man between 45 and 60 years old who received an inactivated influenza vaccine. The sequencing here drew on PBMCs from blood, taken approximately 15 days before vaccination.

CDR3 sequence: CASSQPSNWRGSYNEQFF. The DNA of the CDR3 is TGTGCCAGCAGCCAACCGAGCAACTGGCGGGGGAGCTACAATGAGCAGTTCTTC. The V gene is TRBV14, the J gene TRBJ2-1; TRBD2 matches at 7 bases. The CDR3 runs 18 residues. Trimming took 2 bases from V and 3 from J; bases not matched to a gene: 13. Germline CDR1 and CDR2: SGHDN and FVKESK.